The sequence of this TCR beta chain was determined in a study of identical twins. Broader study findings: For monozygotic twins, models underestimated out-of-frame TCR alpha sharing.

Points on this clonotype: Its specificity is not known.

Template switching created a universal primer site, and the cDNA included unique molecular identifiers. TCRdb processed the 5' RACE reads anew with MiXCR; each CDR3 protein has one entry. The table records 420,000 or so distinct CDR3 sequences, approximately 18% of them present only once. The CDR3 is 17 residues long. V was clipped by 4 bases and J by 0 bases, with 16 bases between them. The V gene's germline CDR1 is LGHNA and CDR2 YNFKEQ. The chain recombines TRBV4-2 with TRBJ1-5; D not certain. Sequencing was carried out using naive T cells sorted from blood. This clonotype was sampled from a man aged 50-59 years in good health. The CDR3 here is CASSPRLTTNSNQPQHF. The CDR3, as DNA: TGTGCCAGCAGCCCAAGACTTACTACCAATAGCAATCAGCCCCAGCATTTT.